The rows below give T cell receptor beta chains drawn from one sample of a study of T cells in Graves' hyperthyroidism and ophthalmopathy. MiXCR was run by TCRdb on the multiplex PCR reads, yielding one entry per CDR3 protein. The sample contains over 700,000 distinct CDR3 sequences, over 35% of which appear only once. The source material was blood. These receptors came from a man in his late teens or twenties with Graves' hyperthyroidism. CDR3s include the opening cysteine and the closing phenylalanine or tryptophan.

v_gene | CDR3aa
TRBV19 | CASSGHSDRTVEQYF
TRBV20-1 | CSARTASNQPQHF
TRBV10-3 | CARRSRQEPNSGNTIYF
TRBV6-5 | CASSPRQSRGAFF
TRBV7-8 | CASSLQAADTGELFF
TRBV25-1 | CASTMTSGEETQYF
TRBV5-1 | CASSHIAGENTGELFF
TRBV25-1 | CASSQPGPLSGNTIYF
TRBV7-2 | CASSSGREEQYF
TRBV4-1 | CASSQEIASYEQYF
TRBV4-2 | CASSQGEAYEQYF
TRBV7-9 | CASSLREFGELFF
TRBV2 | CASSDRGPSQPQHF
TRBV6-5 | CASSRTASPLHF
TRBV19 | CASTPGRQLNTEAFF
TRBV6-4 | CASSPQVRANYGYTF
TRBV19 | CARSPTGQETQYF
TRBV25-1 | CASSSGNGIAFF
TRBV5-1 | CASSLAGQGFYEQYF
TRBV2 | CASSVRQLNEQYF
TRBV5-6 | CTSSSLRTVNTEAFF
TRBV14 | CASSQAAGGYEQYF
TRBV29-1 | CTGRQMNTEAFF
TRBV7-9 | CASSRLGGSNTGELFF
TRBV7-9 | CASSQDGRQGDYEQYF
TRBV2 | CASIEGTGELFF
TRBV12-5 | CASGLGRGMDEKLFF
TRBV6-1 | CASSQAGNQPQHF
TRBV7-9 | CASSQGTLNTEAFF
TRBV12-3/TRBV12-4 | CASSLSSSKTQYF
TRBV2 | CAARGTGTEAFF
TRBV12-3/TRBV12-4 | CASSLGQLYTF
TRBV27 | CASSNPGGNGYTF
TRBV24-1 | CATSDSWIGTGKAFF
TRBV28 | CASSFGGEDYTEAFF
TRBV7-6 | CASSSYRGKNGNTIYF
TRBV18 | CASSPSGTPYEQYF
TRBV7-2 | CASEKGSGTGAFF
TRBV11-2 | CASSSLRGRETQYF
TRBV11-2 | CASSLPETLTYEQYF
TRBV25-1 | CASKSGAYEQYF
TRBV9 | CASSARQGVGNTEAFF
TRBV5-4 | CASSYPTGNQETQYF
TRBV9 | CASSGSSGGSYEQYF
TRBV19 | CASSIVGDSSRNQPQHF
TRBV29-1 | CSVVYQGLGNTIYF
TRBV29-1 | CSVGGGGSGNTIYF
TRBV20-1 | CSALGQGRKKLFF
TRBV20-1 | CSASGTPAGGELFF
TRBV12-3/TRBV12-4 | CASNLGEAGQPQHF
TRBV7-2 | CASSQGQGHMGEQYF
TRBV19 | CASSSEGESGYGYTF
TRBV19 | CASSRGLNAEAFF